A selection of T cell receptor beta chains follows, all from one sample in a study of beta chain features in type 1 diabetes. Method: immunoSEQ multiplex PCR; TCRdb's copy keeps in-frame clones and lacks some. The profile shows some 290,000 clones, roughly 24% of them singletons. Sequencing input: naive CD4+ T cells from blood. The receptor set was obtained from a woman aged 25 to 45 with type 1 diabetes. The CDR3 runs from the conserved cysteine through the conserved F or W. The order of the fields is clone size, CDR3 length, D gene, J gene, V gene, CDR3 protein, CDR3 DNA. A D gene is named only where the DNA matches it firmly. Where a row states a size, it is once, few, many or the class of an expanded clone; other rows omit it.

- 13 - TRBJ2-1 TRBV28 CASTLAQAGGQFF TGTGCCAGCACTCTAGCGCAGGCCGGGGGGCAGTTCTTC
few 15 - TRBJ2-5 TRBV7-3 CASSLTGQAQETQYF TGTGCCAGCAGCTTAACGGGCCAGGCGCAAGAGACCCAGTACTTC
few 15 TRBD1 TRBJ2-1 TRBV9 CASSVAGGSYNEQFF TGTGCCAGCAGCGTAGCAGGGGGCTCCTACAATGAGCAGTTCTTC
- 16 - TRBJ2-3 TRBV18 CASSTTGGGSTDTQYF TGTGCCAGCTCGACCACGGGGGGCGGGAGCACAGATACGCAGTATTTT
few 19 TRBD2 TRBJ2-3 TRBV6-4 CASSDSSRLAGTNTDTQYF TGTGCCAGCAGTGACTCGAGTCGGCTAGCGGGAACCAACACAGATACGCAGTATTTT
few 15 - TRBJ1-4 TRBV18 CASSQASGTNEKLFF TGTGCCAGCTCACAGGCCTCGGGTACGAATGAAAAACTGTTTTTT
few 14 - TRBJ2-3 TRBV6-5 CASSFTSTTDTQYF TGTGCCAGCAGTTTCACTAGCACAACAGATACGCAGTATTTT
few 12 TRBD2 TRBJ2-1 TRBV7-3 CASSSTSGQRFF TGTGCCAGCAGCTCGACTAGCGGGCAACGGTTCTTC
few 15 TRBD1 TRBJ2-7 TRBV30 CAWKPRQGWGYEQYF TGTGCCTGGAAGCCCCGACAGGGTTGGGGCTACGAGCAGTACTTC
- 12 - TRBJ1-4 TRBV4-1 CASSQDIGKLFF TGCGCCAGCAGCCAAGACATCGGGAAACTGTTTTTT
few 14 TRBD2 TRBJ2-2 TRBV5-1 CASSLGLATGELFF TGCGCCAGCAGCTTGGGACTAGCTACCGGGGAGCTGTTTTTT
- 14 - TRBJ1-3 TRBV29-1 CSVEGEGPGNTIYF TGCAGCGTTGAGGGAGAAGGGCCAGGAAACACCATATATTTT